A single sample gave rise to the 10 T cell receptor beta chains below, sequenced in a study of memory CD4+ T cells and cytomegalovirus serostatus. Some clones are missing from TCRdb's copy, which holds only in-frame ones; the method was immunoSEQ multiplex PCR. The sample has roughly 64,000 clones; around 77% are singletons. Single viable CD3+CD4+CD8-CD45RO+ cells were sorted as the memory CD4+ T cells. The source material was memory CD4+ T cells from blood. The receptors come from an adult in good health and CMV-seronegative.

The genes are TRBV18 and TRBJ1-1; D not resolved. Germline-derived CDR1 and CDR2 are KGHSH and LQKENI. With 4 bases removed from V and 0 bases from J, the gap between germline ends came to 15 bases. This CDR3 comprises 16 residues. The CDR3 nucleotides read TGTGCCAGCTCACTACTAACGTCGCGAGTGAACACTGAAGCTTTCTTT. Protein: CASSLLTSRVNTEAFF.

The chain recombines TRBV5-1 with TRBJ1-2; D may be TRBD1 (5 bases). CDR3 length equals 11 residues. V was shortened by 5 bases and J by 7 bases, with 9 bases between the two germline ends. Germline CDR1 SGHRS, CDR2 YFSETQ. The CDR3 sequence: CASRDSGGYTF. CDR3 DNA sequence: TGCGCCAGCAGAGACAGCGGTGGCTACACCTTC. Combining the CDR3 with reference TRBV5-1 and TRBJ1-2 gives the whole variable domain KAGVTQTPRYLIKTRGQQVTLSCSPISGHRSVSWYQQTPGQGLQFLFEYFSETQRNKGNFPGRFSGRQFSNSRSEMNVSTLELGDSALYLCASRDSGGYTFGSGTRLTVV.

As DNA, the CDR3 is TGCGCCAGCAGCCGGAGCGGGAGGCAAAATGAGCAGTTCTTC. Translating gives CASSRSGRQNEQFF. The rearrangement links TRBV4-1 to TRBJ2-1; TRBD2 agrees at 9 bases. Germline CDR1 MGHRA, CDR2 YSYEKL. Trimming cost V 4 bases and J 7 bases; bases outside gene matches: 5. This CDR3 region has 14 residues.

V usage is TRBV29-1 and J usage is TRBJ2-1; 10 bases align to TRBD2. V was pared by 6 bases and J by 9 bases, with 8 bases of the junction left unmatched. CDR1 is SQVTM, CDR2 ANQGSEA, per germline. The CDR3 runs 13 residues. The CDR3 DNA sequence: TGCAGCGTCAAAAGGGCTAGCGGGGGTGAGCAGTTCTTC. Its protein is CSVKRASGGEQFF.

J is TRBJ2-7 and V is TRBV19; 7 nucleotides match TRBD2. This CDR3 region has 16 residues. V shed 6 bases, J shed 0 bases, and the junction held 11 bases outside the gene matches. Germline V gene lookup returns CDR1 LNHDA and CDR2 SQIVND (reference sequence). CDR3 amino acids: CASSFSTGGSSYEQYF. CDR3 sequence (DNA): TGTGCCAGTAGCTTTTCCACGGGGGGAAGCTCCTACGAGCAGTACTTC. Based on the CDR3 plus reference TRBV19 and TRBJ2-7, the full variable domain is DGGITQSPKYLFRKEGQNVTLSCEQNLNHDAMYWYRQDPGQGLRLIYYSQIVNDFQKGDIAEGYSVSREKKESFPLTVTSAQKNPTAFYLCASSFSTGGSSYEQYFGPGTRLTVT.

The chain is built from TRBV15 and TRBJ2-2; 8 bases are shared with TRBD2. Trimming removed 0 bases from V and 7 bases from J; junction bases left unmatched: 10. Germline V gene sequence: CDR1 LNHNV, CDR2 YYDKDF (reference sequence). The CDR3 loop spans 17 amino acids. CDR3: CATSRDSSGSFSGELFF. For the CDR3, the DNA is TGTGCCACCAGCAGAGATTCCAGCGGGAGTTTTAGCGGGGAGCTGTTTTTT.

The CDR3 is CASSFLTNSYEQYF. The CDR3 nucleotides read TGTGCCAGCAGTTTCCTGACTAACTCCTACGAGCAGTACTTC. This chain connects TRBV28 to TRBJ2-7, with TRBD2 as a possible D gene (5 bases). Germline-derived CDR1 and CDR2 are MDHEN and SYDVKM. Between the trimmed V and J ends, which lost 3 bases and 0 bases, there was a span of 9 bases. CDR3 length: 14 amino acids.

This chain joins TRBV11-2 and TRBJ2-7; possibly TRBD2 for D (6 bases). The CDR3 covers 16 residues. CDR1 and CDR2 (germline): SGHAT, FQNNGV. Trimming left V 2 bases short and J 9 bases short, with 23 bases between. For the CDR3, the DNA is TGTGCCAGCAGCTTATCTGGCCCGGGACTCGCCCTCCGGCAGTACTTC. It encodes CASSLSGPGLALRQYF.

The chain has TRBV5-4 and TRBJ2-1; D is undetermined. The V end was cut by 2 bases, the J end by 1 base, with 10 bases between. Germline V gene lookup returns CDR1 SGHNT and CDR2 YYREEE (reference sequence). The CDR3 contains 15 residues. This chain's CDR3 is CASSLTVPSYNEQFF. CDR3 DNA: TGTGCCAGCAGCTTAACAGTCCCATCCTACAATGAGCAGTTCTTC.

Written as DNA, the CDR3 is TGTGCCAGCAGTGAAGCGAGGGACTTTGGCTACACCTTC. The encoded protein is CASSEARDFGYTF. The chain combines TRBV2 with TRBJ1-2; D is possibly TRBD1 (5 bases). The CDR3 is made up of 13 amino acids. Trimming shortened V by 0 bases and J by 7 bases, and 9 bases separated the two germline ends. Germline lookup yields CDR1 SNHLY and CDR2 FYNNEI.